The 24 T cell receptor beta chains below all came from one sample that was sequenced in a study of blood T cell repertoires in COVID-19. TCRdb's copy holds only in-frame clones and misses some; the assay was immunoSEQ multiplex PCR. The sample shows a few hundred thousand clones, 65% to 85% of them seen only once. The sample comprised PBMCs or T cells enriched from blood (not recorded which). The receptors derive from a woman between 35 and 50 years old who had recovered from COVID-19.

J is TRBJ1-1 and V is TRBV5-4, with D perhaps TRBD1 (5 bases). Per germline, CDR1 SGHNT and CDR2 YYREEE (reference sequence). V was clipped by 4 bases and J by 2 bases, with 18 bases between them. The CDR3 spans 16 residues. The CDR3 is CASSRIPQELNTEAFF. The DNA of the CDR3 is TGTGCCAGCAGCCGCATACCACAGGAGTTAAACACTGAAGCTTTCTTT. The entire variable domain, with the rest obtained from reference TRBV5-4 and TRBJ1-1, is as follows: ETGVTQSPTHLIKTRGQQVTLRCSSQSGHNTVSWYQQALGQGPQFIFQYYREEENGRGNFPPRFSGLQFPNYSSELNVNALELDDSALYLCASSRIPQELNTEAFFGQGTRLTVV.

V usage is TRBV5-5 and J usage is TRBJ1-1; TRBD1 might be the D (5 bases). Germline assignment: CDR1 SGHKS and CDR2 YYEKEE (reference sequence). The CDR3 runs to 14 residues. V was shortened by 3 bases and J by 6 bases, with 15 bases between the two germline ends. In nucleotides, the CDR3 is TGTGCCAGCAGCTCCCGTGGCAGGGAGGCTGAAGCTTTCTTT. This sequence encodes CASSSRGREAEAFF.

CDR3 bases: TGTGCCACCAGTGATGCGACCGGGAGTAGTATCAATGAGCAGTTCTTC. This gives the protein CATSDATGSSINEQFF. This sequence joins TRBV24-1 and TRBJ2-1, with D possibly matching TRBD2 (6 bases). V was trimmed by 3 bases and J by 6 bases, leaving 17 bases between them. Germline V gene lookup returns CDR1 KGHDR and CDR2 SFDVKD. The CDR3 runs 16 residues.

This chain uses TRBV19 with TRBJ2-3; a weak D match, TRBD1 (6 bases). Germline V gives CDR1 LNHDA, CDR2 SQIVND (reference sequence). The CDR3 is 13 residues long. V lost 4 bases, J lost 6 bases, and 11 bases lay in between. The CDR3 spells CASSTMGADTQYF. As DNA, the CDR3 is TGTGCCAGTAGTACGATGGGGGCGGATACGCAGTATTTT.

V is TRBV20-1 and J is TRBJ1-3; D is perhaps TRBD1 (5 bases). Trimming shortened V by 3 bases and J by 0 bases, and 9 bases separated the two germline ends. Per germline, CDR1 DFQATT and CDR2 SNEGSKA (reference sequence). The CDR3 loop spans 14 amino acids. CDR3 in DNA: TGCAGTGCTAGTTCACAGGTCTCTGGAAACACCATATATTTT. Translating it yields CSASSQVSGNTIYF.

This clone was observed a handful of times. The rearrangement uses TRBV24-1 and TRBJ2-7; D may be TRBD2 (6 bases). There are 14 residues in the CDR3. Germline CDR1 is KGHDR and CDR2 is SFDVKD. V was cut by 4 bases and J by 2 bases, with 11 bases left in between. DNA for the CDR3: TGTGCCACCAGTGAAGGAGCGGGTACCTACGAGCAGTACGTC. Its protein is CATSEGAGTYEQYV.

In regard to this clone: Given a much more abundant clone one base away, this may be a read error. This sequence joins TRBV7-8 and TRBJ2-2; TRBD2 might be the D (6 bases). From germline, CDR1 is SGHVS and CDR2 FQNEAQ. Trimming removed 6 bases at V and 0 bases at J, with 8 bases between. The CDR3 sequence is 14 residues long. In DNA form, the CDR3 reads TGTGCCAGCAGAACGGGGGCGAACACCGGGGAGCTGTTTTTT. This translates into CASRTGANTGELFF.

This clone has only one observation. This rearrangement joins TRBV13 to TRBJ2-3, with 9 positions matching TRBD2. CDR3 length: 17 amino acids. V trimming: 5 bases; J trimming: 6 bases; junction bases outside the gene matches: 15. Per germline, CDR1 PRHDT and CDR2 FYEKMQ (reference sequence). The CDR3 DNA sequence: TGTGCCAGCAGCCTCGGGGCTAGCGGGATCCTGAGGGATACGCAGTATTTT. Translating gives CASSLGASGILRDTQYF.

The chain links TRBV10-1 to TRBJ2-3; 9 nucleotides line up with TRBD2. Germline V gene data show CDR1 as WNHNN and CDR2 as SYGVQD (reference sequence). V was pared by 0 bases and J by 3 bases, with 7 bases of the junction left unmatched. This CDR3 spans 17 amino acids. CDR3 DNA: TGCGCCAGCAGTGAGTCGAAAAGCGGGAGGATGACAGATACGCAGTATTTT. Translated, it gives CASSESKSGRMTDTQYF.

The V and J genes are TRBV14 and TRBJ2-3, with 7 bases lining up with TRBD1. The CDR3 contains 15 residues. After removal of 4 bases from V and 6 bases from J, the junction contained 10 bases not matched to a gene. The V gene's germline CDR1 is SGHDN and CDR2 FVKESK. The CDR3 sequence: CASSREQGMSDTQYF. The CDR3 DNA sequence: TGTGCCAGCAGCCGAGAACAGGGGATGAGCGATACGCAGTATTTT.

J is TRBJ2-1 and V is TRBV9; 7 positions agree with TRBD2. Per germline, CDR1 SGDLS and CDR2 YYNGEE. V gave up 0 bases and J gave up 8 bases; unmatched junction bases: 5. CDR3 length equals 14 residues. The CDR3 is CASSVGGSWYEQFF. The CDR3 coding sequence is TGTGCCAGCAGCGTAGGCGGGAGTTGGTATGAGCAGTTCTTC.

V usage is TRBV4-2 and J usage is TRBJ1-2; TRBD1 matches 7 bases. From germline, CDR1 is LGHNA and CDR2 YNFKEQ. CDR3 length equals 14 residues. J lost 4 bases, V lost 6 bases, and 8 bases had no gene match. In DNA form, the CDR3 reads TGTGCCAGCAGTCCTCAACCAGGGGGCTATGGCTACACCTTC. Protein product: CASSPQPGGYGYTF.

The V and J genes are TRBV7-2 and TRBJ1-1; 7 bases are a match to TRBD1. The V gene end was trimmed by 4 bases and the J gene end by 1 base; junction bases not matched to a gene: 6. The V gene's germline CDR1 is SGHTA and CDR2 FQGNSA. CDR3 size: 15 residues. The CDR3 region is CASSSPGGWNTEAFF. For the CDR3, the DNA is TGTGCCAGCAGCTCCCCAGGGGGGTGGAACACTGAAGCTTTCTTT.

The chain joins TRBV2 to TRBJ1-2, with TRBD1 identical over 7 bases. Germline V CDR1 and CDR2: SNHLY, FYNNEI. The CDR3 loop spans 13 amino acids. The V gene end was trimmed by 7 bases and the J gene end by 3 bases; junction bases not matched to a gene: 5. The DNA of the CDR3 is TGTGCCAGCAATAGAGACAGGGACTATGGCTACACCTTC. It is translated as CASNRDRDYGYTF.

This clone came up once. The chain is built from TRBV13 and TRBJ2-7; tentative D call: TRBD1 (5 bases). CDR1 is PRHDT and CDR2 is FYEKMQ in the germline V gene (reference sequence). V lost 5 bases and J lost 1, with 12 bases in between. The CDR3 sequence is 14 residues long. The CDR3 nucleotides are TGTGCCAGCAGCGCCAGGGTAAATTCCTACGAGCAGTACTTC. Protein: CASSARVNSYEQYF.

The gene calls are TRBV27 and TRBJ2-1; possible D gene TRBD1, 5 bases. Trimming removed 5 bases at V and 4 bases at J, with 9 bases between. The CDR3 contains 13 residues. Germline CDR1 reads MNHEY; CDR2 reads SMNVEV (reference sequence). Here the CDR3 DNA reads TGTGCCAGCAGTGGGTGGACATACAATGAGCAGTTCTTC. It codes for CASSGWTYNEQFF.

This clone was recorded a few times. The chain joins TRBV30 to TRBJ1-4, with D possibly being TRBD1 (5 bases). In germline, CDR1 is GTSNPN, CDR2 SVGIG (reference sequence). Trimming shortened V by 6 bases and J by 7 bases, and 12 bases separated the two germline ends. The CDR3 is 12 residues long. In DNA, the CDR3 is TGTGCCTGTCAAGGGGAGGCTGAAAAACTGTTTTTT. As protein: CACQGEAEKLFF.

The V call is TRBV15, the J call TRBJ1-5; D gene uncertain. Germline CDR1 and CDR2: LNHNV and YYDKDF (reference sequence). V was cut by 4 bases and J by 1 base, with 8 bases left in between. CDR3 length: 14 residues. CDR3 sequence: CATSTRLSNQPQHF. The CDR3 bases are TGTGCCACCAGCACCCGACTAAGCAATCAGCCCCAGCATTTT.

The chain joins TRBV7-9 to TRBJ2-5; no clear D. Germline CDR1 SEHNR, CDR2 FQNEAQ (reference sequence). V was pared by 6 bases and J by 3 bases, with 11 bases between. CDR3 size: 13 residues. The CDR3 DNA is TGTGCCAGCAGTTGGGCAGGTGAAGAGACCCAGTACTTC. Translated, it gives CASSWAGEETQYF.

The J gene is TRBJ2-3, the V gene TRBV19; maybe TRBD1 (6 bases). The germline CDR1 and CDR2 sequences are LNHDA and SQIVND (reference sequence). With 9 bases removed from V and 0 bases from J, the gap between germline ends came to 13 bases. The CDR3 is 14 residues long. CDR3 DNA sequence: TGTGCCAGCATGACAGGAGCTAGCACAGATACGCAGTATTTT. Translation: CASMTGASTDTQYF.

The CDR3 DNA is TGTGCCAGCAGTCCCCCTCGACAGGAAGACTATGGCTACACCTTC. Encoded protein: CASSPPRQEDYGYTF. The rearrangement joins TRBV28 to TRBJ1-2, with D maybe TRBD1 (6 bases). Germline CDR1 and CDR2: MDHEN and SYDVKM. This CDR3 contains 15 residues. The ends were cut back, 5 bases at V and 3 bases at J, with 16 bases in the middle.

The V and J genes are TRBV3-1 (or the pseudogene TRBV3-2) and TRBJ1-1, with D perhaps TRBD1 (5 bases). Germline V gene data show CDR1 as LGHDT and CDR2 as YNNKEL (reference sequence). This CDR3 comprises 16 residues. V lost 4 bases and J lost 4, with 19 bases in between. CDR3 loop: CASSPGPFRKGTEAFF. CDR3 bases: TGTGCCAGCAGCCCAGGGCCTTTTCGAAAGGGCACTGAAGCTTTCTTT.

The chain joins TRBV11-2 to TRBJ2-7; 8 nucleotides match TRBD2. Germline CDR1 and CDR2: SGHAT and FQNNGV. With V trimmed by 3 bases and J by 3 bases, 13 bases remained unmatched. There are 17 residues in the CDR3. CDR3 nucleotide sequence: TGTGCCAGCAGCTTGGCGGCGACTAGCGCCGCACTCTACGAGCAGTACTTC. Protein sequence: CASSLAATSAALYEQYF.

This clone was picked up one time. This sequence joins TRBV7-8 and TRBJ2-7; D perhaps matches TRBD2 (5 bases). Germline V gene lookup returns CDR1 SGHVS and CDR2 FQNEAQ. CDR3 length: 18 amino acids. Trimming left V 1 base short and J 2 bases short, with 21 bases between. The CDR3 here is CASSLGANSATTPYEQYV. The DNA for the CDR3 is TGTGCCAGCAGCTTAGGGGCGAATAGCGCCACAACGCCCTACGAGCAGTACGTC.